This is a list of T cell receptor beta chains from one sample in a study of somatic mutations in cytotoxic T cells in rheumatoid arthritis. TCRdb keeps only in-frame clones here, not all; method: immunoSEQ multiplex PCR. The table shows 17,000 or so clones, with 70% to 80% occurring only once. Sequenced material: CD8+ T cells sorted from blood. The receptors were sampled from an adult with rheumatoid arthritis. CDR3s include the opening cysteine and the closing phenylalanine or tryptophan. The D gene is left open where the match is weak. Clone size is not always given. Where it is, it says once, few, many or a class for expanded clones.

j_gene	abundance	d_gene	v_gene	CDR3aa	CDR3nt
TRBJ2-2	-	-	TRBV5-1	CASSLTANTGELFF	TGCGCCAGCAGCTTGACCGCGAACACCGGGGAGCTGTTTTTT
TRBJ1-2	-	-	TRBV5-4	CASSLDPGASKGSGYTF	TGTGCCAGCAGCTTGGATCCGGGGGCCTCGAAGGGTAGTGGCTACACCTTC
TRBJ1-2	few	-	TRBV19	CASSVRTVSTF	TGTGCCAGTAGTGTTCGTACGGTCTCCACCTTC
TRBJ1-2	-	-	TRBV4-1	CASSQDRQGWEWYGYTF	TGCGCCAGCAGCCAAGATCGGCAGGGGTGGGAGTGGTATGGCTACACCTTC
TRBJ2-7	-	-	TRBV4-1	CASSRGRGEQYF	TGCGCCAGCAGCCGAGGGAGGGGGGAGCAGTACTTC
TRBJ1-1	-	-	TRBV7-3	CASSLSGRPNTEAFF	TGTGCCAGCAGCTTAAGCGGCAGACCGAACACTGAAGCTTTCTTT
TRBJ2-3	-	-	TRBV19	CASSIDRSTDTQYF	TGTGCCAGTAGTATAGATCGGAGCACAGATACGCAGTATTTT
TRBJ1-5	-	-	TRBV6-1	CASSEVGGYSNQPQHF	TGTGCCAGCAGTGAAGTAGGGGGGTATAGCAATCAGCCCCAGCATTTT
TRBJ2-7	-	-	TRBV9	CASSVSWQAAYEQYF	TGTGCCAGCAGCGTCTCTTGGCAGGCGGCCTACGAGCAGTACTTC
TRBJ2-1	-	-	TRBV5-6	CASSLRPNEQFF	TGTGCCAGCAGCTTAAGACCCAATGAGCAGTTCTTC
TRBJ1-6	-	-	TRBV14	CASSTGRGAGESPLHF	TGTGCCAGCAGCACAGGCCGGGGGGCAGGGGAATCACCCCTCCACTTT
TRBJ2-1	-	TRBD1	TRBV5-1	CASSLTGTGASNEQFF	TGCGCCAGCAGCTTAACTGGGACAGGTGCCTCAAATGAGCAGTTCTTC
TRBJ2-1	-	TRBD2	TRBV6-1	CASTEHSGGAFNEQFF	TGTGCCAGCACTGAACATAGCGGGGGCGCCTTCAATGAGCAGTTCTTC
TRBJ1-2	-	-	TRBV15	CATSRDREGLGYTF	TGTGCCACCAGCAGAGATCGGGAAGGCTTAGGCTACACCTTC
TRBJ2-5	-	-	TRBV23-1	CALGETQYF	TGCGCCTTAGGGGAGACCCAGTACTTC
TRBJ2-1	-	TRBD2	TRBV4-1	CASSLPTSANEQFF	TGCGCCAGCAGCCTCCCCACTAGCGCCAATGAGCAGTTCTTC
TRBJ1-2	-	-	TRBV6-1	CASSEGFGNYGYTF	TGTGCCAGCAGTGAGGGCTTCGGTAACTATGGCTACACCTTC
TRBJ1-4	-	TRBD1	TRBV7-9	CASSLLQGAQNEKLFF	TGTGCCAGCAGCTTACTACAGGGGGCGCAGAATGAAAAACTGTTTTTT